Following are 21 T cell receptor beta chains from one sample sequenced in a study of identical twins. TCRdb used MiXCR to reprocess the 5' RACE reads, holding one entry per CDR3 protein. The top ten clones hold 0.75% to 0.95% of a sample with about 520,000 distinct CDR3 sequences, roughly 21% of them seen once. These data were likewise used in another study, on T cells expressing NK-cell markers.

Sequenced material: CD4+ T cells sorted from blood. These TCRs come from a woman between 18 and 29 years old in good health.

This clonotype appeared a single time. J is TRBJ2-3 and V is TRBV5-1; D remains ambiguous. V lost 3 bases to trimming and J lost 0 bases, with 11 bases between them. CDR3 length: 15 amino acids. CDR1 is SGHRS and CDR2 is YFSETQ in the germline V gene. DNA for the CDR3: TGCGCCAGCAGCTCTGGAAGTATCAGCACAGATACGCAGTATTTT. It specifies CASSSGSISTDTQYF.

This clonotype was detected only a few times. This chain connects TRBV7-2 to TRBJ2-7, with 9 bases that match TRBD2. CDR1 and CDR2 (germline): SGHTA, FQGNSA. The CDR3 consists of 15 residues. Losses at the gene ends were 5 bases for V and 1 base for J; bases not matched to a gene: 6. The CDR3 DNA is TGTGCCAGCAGCCACTCCACTAGCGGGTCCTACGAGCAGTACTTC. This encodes CASSHSTSGSYEQYF.

This clonotype came up a few times. The rearrangement links TRBV20-1 to TRBJ2-1; D is undetermined. Germline values: CDR1 DFQATT, CDR2 SNEGSKA (reference sequence). Trimming took 7 bases from V and 5 from J, leaving 6 bases between them. The CDR3 is 10 residues long. The CDR3 protein is CSVGHNEQFF. The CDR3 DNA reads as TGCAGTGTTGGGCACAATGAGCAGTTCTTC.

This clonotype was counted many times. V is TRBV5-6 and J is TRBJ1-4; D gene uncertain. Trimming shortened V by 4 bases and J by 0 bases, and 10 bases separated the two germline ends. This CDR3 has 15 amino acids. The V gene's germline CDR1 is SGHDT and CDR2 YYEEEE. The CDR3 coding sequence is TGTGCCAGCAGCCCGGTGGGTGCAACTAATGAAAAACTGTTTTTT. This gives the protein CASSPVGATNEKLFF.

This clonotype was picked up one time. The chain has TRBV4-1 and TRBJ2-1; 8 nucleotides align to TRBD2. This CDR3 spans 19 amino acids. Germline V gene sequence: CDR1 MGHRA, CDR2 YSYEKL. V was pared by 0 bases and J by 0 bases, with 10 bases of the junction left unmatched. CDR3 residues: CASSQDITSGAVSYNEQFF. The CDR3 bases are TGCGCCAGCAGCCAAGATATCACTAGCGGTGCTGTCTCCTACAATGAGCAGTTCTTC.

This rearrangement joins TRBV7-9 to TRBJ1-4; TRBD1 is a possible D gene (5 bases). There are 14 residues in the CDR3. Trimming pared 4 bases from V and 8 bases from J, leaving 14 bases between. Germline CDR1 is SEHNR and CDR2 is FQNEAQ (reference sequence). The CDR3 region has the DNA TGTGCCAGCAGCTCCATGGGGGGTGAGGAAAAACTGTTTTTT. This codes for CASSSMGGEEKLFF.

J is TRBJ2-3 and V is TRBV10-2; D gene ambiguous. Trimming removed 8 bases from V and 3 bases from J, with 12 bases in between. The CDR3 is 13 amino acids. Germline values: CDR1 WSHSY, CDR2 SAAADI. The CDR3 DNA sequence: TGCGCCAGCCGGGCCTTAGGGACAGATACGCAGTATTTT. Its translation: CASRALGTDTQYF.

The genes are TRBV9 and TRBJ2-7; TRBD1 agrees at 8 bases. Trimming cost V 4 bases and J 0 bases; bases outside gene matches: 9. The CDR3 extends over 16 amino acids. Germline assignment: CDR1 SGDLS and CDR2 YYNGEE. The CDR3 coding sequence is TGTGCCAGCAGCCCCAGAATTGGGACAGGCTCCTACGAGCAGTACTTC. The encoded protein is CASSPRIGTGSYEQYF.

This clonotype was found many times. This chain links TRBV12-3 or TRBV12-4 with TRBJ1-1; unclear D gene. The CDR3 length is 13 residues. Trimming took off 8 bases at V and 3 bases at J, with 13 bases between the two ends. This chain's CDR3 is CASVNTPYTEAFF. The CDR3 bases are TGTGCCAGCGTCAACACTCCATACACTGAAGCTTTCTTT.

This chain joins TRBV3-1 and TRBJ2-5; 9 bases align to TRBD2. V was pared by 0 bases and J by 9 bases, with 5 bases of the junction left unmatched. CDR3 length: 14 residues. Per the germline V gene, CDR1 is LGHDT and CDR2 is YNNKEL (reference sequence). CDR3 in DNA: TGTGCCAGCAGCCAAGATTTAGCGGGGGTGGCCCAGTACTTC. This translates into CASSQDLAGVAQYF.

This chain links TRBV7-8 with TRBJ2-3; D perhaps matches TRBD1 (5 bases). The CDR3 extends over 15 amino acids. Germline V gene data show CDR1 as SGHVS and CDR2 as FQNEAQ. V was trimmed by 5 bases and J by 0 bases, leaving 12 bases between them. Written as DNA, the CDR3 is TGTGCCAGCAGCCCAGGGTCATGGAGCACAGATACGCAGTATTTT. Its protein product is CASSPGSWSTDTQYF. Drawing the rest from reference TRBV7-8 and TRBJ2-3, the complete variable domain is GAGVSQSPRYKVAKRGQDVALRCDPISGHVSLFWYQQALGQGPEFLTYFQNEAQLDKSGLPSDRFFAERPEGSVSTLKIQRTQQEDSAVYLCASSPGSWSTDTQYFGPGTRLTVL.

This clonotype has just a few counts. The chain links TRBV6-5 to TRBJ1-5; the D gene is possibly TRBD1 (6 bases). V was cut by 0 bases and J by 9 bases, with 18 bases left in between. CDR3 length: 16 residues. Germline loops: CDR1 MNHEY, CDR2 SVGAGI. This CDR3 is CASSYSIAGATSPQHF. The CDR3 DNA reads TGTGCCAGCAGTTACTCAATTGCAGGGGCAACCTCGCCCCAGCATTTT.

A single count supports this clonotype. In DNA form, the CDR3 reads TGTGCCAGCAGCACCTCACACGGGCCGTACACTGAAGCTTTCTTT. This gives the protein CASSTSHGPYTEAFF. The V call is TRBV7-3, the J call TRBJ1-1; D unresolved. The CDR3 has 15 amino acids. Germline CDR1 is SGHTA and CDR2 is FQGTGA. Trimming removed 5 bases at V and 3 bases at J, with 16 bases between. Based on the CDR3 plus reference TRBV7-3 and TRBJ1-1, the full variable domain is GAGVSQTPSNKVTEKGKYVELRCDPISGHTALYWYRQSLGQGPEFLIYFQGTGAADDSGLPNDRFFAVRPEGSVSTLKIQRTERGDSAVYLCASSTSHGPYTEAFFGQGTRLTVV.

The genes are TRBV20-1 and TRBJ2-1; D ambiguous. CDR1 is DFQATT, CDR2 SNEGSKA, per germline (reference sequence). V lost 3 bases and J 7 bases, leaving 10 bases between the germline ends. The CDR3 spans 12 residues. This CDR3 reads CSARRSANEQFF. The CDR3 DNA is TGCAGTGCTAGGCGCTCCGCGAATGAGCAGTTCTTC.

There are many counts of this clonotype. The V call is TRBV5-1, the J call TRBJ2-5, with unresolved D. CDR1 and CDR2 (germline): SGHRS, YFSETQ. Trimming stripped 0 bases from V and 3 bases from J, with 6 bases between. CDR3 size: 13 residues. The DNA for the CDR3 is TGCGCCAGCAGCTTGGGCCGGGAAGAGACCCAGTACTTC. It codes for CASSLGREETQYF. Full variable domain (remainder filled in from reference TRBV5-1 and TRBJ2-5): KAGVTQTPRYLIKTRGQQVTLSCSPISGHRSVSWYQQTPGQGLQFLFEYFSETQRNKGNFPGRFSGRQFSNSRSEMNVSTLELGDSALYLCASSLGREETQYFGPGTRLLVL.

This chain joins TRBV9 and TRBJ2-3; D gene ambiguous. This CDR3 is built from 15 residues. CDR1 and CDR2 (germline): SGDLS, YYNGEE. V gave up 3 bases and J gave up 3 bases, with 14 bases separating them. The CDR3 sequence: CASSADHLPTDTQYF. The CDR3 nucleotides read TGTGCCAGCAGCGCAGACCACCTCCCTACAGATACGCAGTATTTT.

This clonotype was seen more than once but under ten times. The chain employs TRBV29-1 and TRBJ2-1; 9 bases align to TRBD1. V lost 6 bases, J lost 2 bases, and 5 bases stayed unmatched. The CDR3 is 14 amino acids. The germline gives CDR1 SQVTM, CDR2 ANQGSEA. The CDR3 DNA reads TGCAGCGTCAGGGACAGGGAAACCTACAATGAGCAGTTCTTC. This translates into CSVRDRETYNEQFF.

The gene calls are TRBV18 and TRBJ2-3, with TRBD2 matching 10 bases. Germline CDR1 is KGHSH and CDR2 is LQKENI. Unmatched junction bases numbered 11, after V lost 3 bases and J lost 2 bases. The CDR3 runs to 18 residues. The CDR3 nucleotides are TGTGCCAGCTCACCCCTAGCGGGAGACTTGGGGGACACAGATACGCAGTATTTT. This codes for CASSPLAGDLGDTDTQYF.

This clonotype has more than one count but fewer than ten. V gene TRBV3-1 combines with J gene TRBJ2-3; the match to TRBD1 covers 8 bases. Germline assignment: CDR1 LGHDT and CDR2 YNNKEL (reference sequence). V lost 4 bases, J lost 2 bases, and 8 bases stayed unmatched. The CDR3 runs to 16 residues. As DNA, the CDR3 is TGTGCCAGCAGCCCTAGGGACAGGCAAGACACAGATACGCAGTATTTT. This sequence encodes CASSPRDRQDTDTQYF.

The chain has TRBV12-3 or TRBV12-4 and TRBJ2-3; 7 nucleotides align to TRBD1. This CDR3 has 16 amino acids. V dropped 6 bases and J dropped 0; count of bases not matched to a gene: 9. The CDR3 DNA reads TGTGCCAGCAGGGAGAGAGGGACAGCTAGCACAGATACGCAGTATTTT. This encodes CASRERGTASTDTQYF.

This clonotype was counted many times. The chain carries TRBV6-1 and TRBJ2-5; 9 nucleotides align to TRBD1. The CDR3 is 16 residues long. Per the germline V gene, CDR1 is MNHNS and CDR2 is SASEGT. V shed 4 bases and J 5 bases; nucleotides not matched to a gene: 11. CDR3 sequence reads: CASSAHRQGVGETQYF. The CDR3 coding sequence is TGTGCCAGCAGTGCTCACAGACAGGGGGTCGGCGAGACCCAGTACTTC.